These 25 T cell receptor beta chains were all obtained from the same sample, sequenced in a study of blood T cell repertoires in COVID-19. Data came from immunoSEQ multiplex PCR; TCRdb stores just in-frame clones and leaves some out. Altogether 250,000 to 350,000 clones are present, about 85% being singletons, with the ten largest covering roughly 2.1%. The sequencing input was peripheral blood. All receptors derive from a man in his late teens or twenties with active or convalescent COVID-19.

The rearrangement links TRBV2 to TRBJ2-5, with TRBD1 matching over 8 bases. Trimming removed 4 bases from V and 4 bases from J; junction bases left unmatched: 11. The CDR3 covers 16 residues. In germline, CDR1 is SNHLY, CDR2 FYNNEI. The CDR3 DNA reads as TGTGCCAGCAGTGGGGATAAGGGACAGGAGGGAGAGACCCAGTACTTC. Protein sequence: CASSGDKGQEGETQYF.

This chain uses TRBV9 with TRBJ1-2; 10 positions match TRBD1. After removal of 0 bases from V and 4 bases from J, the junction contained 3 bases not matched to a gene. CDR3 size: 15 residues. Germline V lookup: CDR1 SGDLS, CDR2 YYNGEE. CDR3: CASSVGDRGGYGYTF. In nucleotides, the CDR3 is TGTGCCAGCAGCGTAGGGGACAGGGGAGGCTATGGCTACACCTTC.

This chain joins TRBV27 and TRBJ1-2; TRBD1 agrees at 7 bases. CDR1 is MNHEY and CDR2 is SMNVEV in the germline V gene (reference sequence). This CDR3 spans 13 amino acids. Trimming removed 5 bases from V and 7 bases from J; junction bases left unmatched: 7. The CDR3 DNA reads TGTGCCAGCAGTAAGAAGGGGGCGGGTGGCTACACCTTC. Its translation: CASSKKGAGGYTF.

The V and J genes are TRBV18 and TRBJ1-4; a weak D match, TRBD1 (5 bases). The V end was cut by 6 bases, the J end by 6 bases, with 11 bases between. The germline V gene has CDR1 KGHSH and CDR2 LQKENI. The CDR3 covers 13 residues. The CDR3 region has the DNA TGTGCCAGCTCCTCGGCGGGGGATGAAAAACTGTTTTTT. It is translated as CASSSAGDEKLFF. The whole variable domain, filled in from reference TRBV18 and TRBJ1-4, reads NAGVMQNPRHLVRRRGQEARLRCSPMKGHSHVYWYRQLPEEGLKFMVYLQKENIIDESGMPKERFSAEFPKEGPSILRIQQVVRGDSAAYFCASSSAGDEKLFFGSGTQLSVL.

Remarks on this clone: This CDR3 is also generated by other DNA sequences in the sample. The chain has TRBV18 and TRBJ1-1, with TRBD1 matching 7 bases. V was clipped by 4 bases and J by 1 base; unmatched bases: 0. CDR3 length equals 13 residues. Germline CDR1 KGHSH, CDR2 LQKENI. This CDR3 reads CASSRDRNTEAFF. The CDR3 region has the DNA TGTGCCAGCTCACGGGACAGGAACACTGAAGCTTTCTTT. The whole variable domain, filled in from reference TRBV18 and TRBJ1-1, reads NAGVMQNPRHLVRRRGQEARLRCSPMKGHSHVYWYRQLPEEGLKFMVYLQKENIIDESGMPKERFSAEFPKEGPSILRIQQVVRGDSAAYFCASSRDRNTEAFFGQGTRLTVV.

The V call is TRBV18, the J call TRBJ2-3; 11 nucleotides match TRBD1. V was clipped by 0 bases and J by 4 bases; unmatched bases: 9. The CDR3 has 18 amino acids. Germline CDR1 KGHSH, CDR2 LQKENI. In nucleotides, the CDR3 is TGTGCCAGCTCACCACCGGGACAGGGGGTTTTGGTCGCAGATACGCAGTATTTT. Translating it yields CASSPPGQGVLVADTQYF.

The chain joins TRBV6-5 to TRBJ2-2; TRBD1 agrees at 10 bases. The CDR3 covers 14 residues. With 7 bases clipped from V and 6 bases from J, the junction kept 5 bases outside the gene matches. Germline CDR1 MNHEY, CDR2 SVGAGI. The CDR3 spells CASTRGTGAGELFF. CDR3 bases: TGTGCCAGCACCCGAGGGACAGGGGCCGGGGAGCTGTTTTTT.

J is TRBJ1-3 and V is TRBV21-1; the D call in the table, TRBD1, was not verified against the DNA. TRBV21-1 is noted as a pseudogene. The CDR3 length is 16 residues. The CDR3 sequence is CASSSDDRGTGNTIYF. DNA for the CDR3: TGTGCCAGCAGCAGCGACGACAGGGGAACTGGAAACACCATATATTTT.

This clone was found once. This rearrangement joins TRBV5-6 to TRBJ2-7; D possibly corresponds to TRBD2 (5 bases). V was clipped by 0 bases and J by 7 bases, with 17 bases between them. Germline CDR1 SGHDT, CDR2 YYEEEE. This CDR3 region has 15 residues. This chain's CDR3 is CASSLGGSNLREQYF. The CDR3 DNA is TGTGCCAGCAGCTTGGGAGGGTCGAACCTCCGGGAGCAGTACTTC. Based on the CDR3 plus reference TRBV5-6 and TRBJ2-7, the full variable domain is DAGVTQSPTHLIKTRGQQVTLRCSPKSGHDTVSWYQQALGQGPQFIFQYYEEEERQRGNFPDRFSGHQFPNYSSELNVNALLLGDSALYLCASSLGGSNLREQYFGPGTRLTVT.

This chain joins TRBV5-4 and TRBJ1-3; the D gene is possibly TRBD1 (6 bases). Trimming left V 0 bases short and J 3 bases short, with 16 bases between. The CDR3 length is 17 residues. Germline V CDR1 and CDR2: SGHNT, YYREEE (reference sequence). Here the CDR3 DNA reads TGTGCCAGCAGCTTGGCATCCCGGACAGAGTATGGAAACACCATATATTTT. Protein sequence: CASSLASRTEYGNTIYF. The full variable domain, completed using reference TRBV5-4 and TRBJ1-3, is ETGVTQSPTHLIKTRGQQVTLRCSSQSGHNTVSWYQQALGQGPQFIFQYYREEENGRGNFPPRFSGLQFPNYSSELNVNALELDDSALYLCASSLASRTEYGNTIYFGEGSWLTVV.

The CDR3 sequence is CASSLFGGGSEQFF. DNA of the CDR3: TGTGCCAGCAGTTTATTCGGGGGTGGAAGTGAGCAGTTCTTC. The chain combines TRBV28 with TRBJ2-1; maybe TRBD2 (6 bases). CDR1 and CDR2 from the germline V gene are MDHEN and SYDVKM. This CDR3 comprises 14 residues. The V and J ends lost 1 base and 9 bases respectively, with 13 bases between them.

The chain combines TRBV2 with TRBJ2-7; 7 bases align to TRBD2. Germline assignment: CDR1 SNHLY and CDR2 FYNNEI. The CDR3 has 13 residues. The ends lost 9 bases at V and 2 bases at J; junction bases unmatched: 7. CDR3 region: CASSKRGPYEQYF. The CDR3 DNA is TGTGCCAGTTCAAAGCGGGGACCCTACGAGCAGTACTTC.

The chain is built from TRBV27 and TRBJ2-3; 7 bases map to TRBD1. The CDR3 is 16 residues long. In germline, CDR1 is MNHEY, CDR2 SMNVEV (reference sequence). J was trimmed by 2 bases and V by 7 bases; bases with no gene match: 12. This CDR3 reads CASKAWDSHDTDTQYF. The DNA for the CDR3 is TGTGCCAGCAAAGCCTGGGACAGCCACGACACAGATACGCAGTATTTT.

The chain uses TRBV28 and TRBJ1-2; D unresolved. This CDR3 is built from 13 residues. Germline loops: CDR1 MDHEN, CDR2 SYDVKM. Trimming removed 6 bases at V and 7 bases at J, with 15 bases between. This CDR3 is CASSLRSHGGYTF. The CDR3 DNA reads TGTGCCAGCAGCCTGAGGAGTCACGGTGGCTACACCTTC.

CDR3 sequence reads: CASSLEGRVTEAFF. Written as DNA, the CDR3 is TGTGCCAGCAGCTTGGAGGGCAGGGTCACTGAAGCTTTCTTT. This rearrangement joins TRBV5-4 to TRBJ1-1; D possibly corresponds to TRBD1 (5 bases). With 0 bases removed from V and 4 bases from J, the gap between germline ends came to 10 bases. The CDR3 covers 14 residues. Per the germline V gene, CDR1 is SGHNT and CDR2 is YYREEE (reference sequence).

The chain couples TRBV5-1 to TRBJ1-2; 7 positions match TRBD1. V lost 4 bases and J lost 0; bases outside the gene matches: 6. Germline values: CDR1 SGHRS, CDR2 YFSETQ. The CDR3 consists of 15 residues. The chain's CDR3 is CASSISGTANYGYTF. The CDR3 region has the DNA TGCGCCAGCAGCATATCCGGGACAGCTAACTATGGCTACACCTTC. The complete variable domain, with remaining parts taken from reference TRBV5-1 and TRBJ1-2, reads KAGVTQTPRYLIKTRGQQVTLSCSPISGHRSVSWYQQTPGQGLQFLFEYFSETQRNKGNFPGRFSGRQFSNSRSEMNVSTLELGDSALYLCASSISGTANYGYTFGSGTRLTVV.

The genes are TRBV28 and TRBJ1-2; D gene ambiguous. Trimming stripped 4 bases from V and 0 bases from J, with 6 bases between. Germline V gives CDR1 MDHEN, CDR2 SYDVKM. This CDR3 comprises 13 residues. CDR3 region: CASSYSSNYGYTF. The CDR3 nucleotides are TGTGCCAGCAGTTACAGTTCTAACTATGGCTACACCTTC.

This clone was seen a handful of times. The chain joins TRBV7-9 to TRBJ1-1; D is perhaps TRBD1 (6 bases). The CDR3 spans 19 residues. V dropped 6 bases and J dropped 4 bases, with 30 bases sitting between them. Germline loops: CDR1 SEHNR, CDR2 FQNEAQ (reference sequence). CDR3 sequence: CASRGGAVMAPLAGTEAFF. The DNA of the CDR3 is TGTGCCAGCAGGGGGGGGGCCGTAATGGCGCCCCTCGCGGGCACTGAAGCTTTCTTT.

The chain links TRBV24-1 to TRBJ2-1; 15 positions match TRBD2. V shed 5 bases and J 2 bases; nucleotides not matched to a gene: 18. The CDR3 extends over 22 amino acids. Germline V gene sequence: CDR1 KGHDR, CDR2 SFDVKD. The CDR3 loop is CATSAEGTGGGLAGGTYNEQFF. Written as DNA, the CDR3 is TGTGCCACCAGTGCGGAAGGGACAGGGGGAGGACTAGCGGGAGGGACCTACAATGAGCAGTTCTTC.

The genes are TRBV25-1 and TRBJ2-7, with a tentative D call TRBD2 (6 bases). This CDR3 is 15 amino acids long. Trimming shortened V by 1 base and J by 3 bases, and 13 bases separated the two germline ends. Per germline, CDR1 MGHDK and CDR2 SYGVNS. In DNA, the CDR3 is TGTGCCAGCAGTGAATTGGAGGGTGATCGCTACGAGCAGTACTTC. Translation: CASSELEGDRYEQYF.

This clone was counted a few times. The chain carries TRBV6-6 and TRBJ2-2; D unresolved. The V end was cut by 9 bases, the J end by 5 bases, with 10 bases between. The germline gives CDR1 MNHNY, CDR2 SVGAGI (reference sequence). The CDR3 totals 12 residues. CDR3 DNA sequence: TGTGCCAGTGAGGAAAGTACCGGGGAGCTGTTTTTT. Its translation is CASEESTGELFF.

The chain employs TRBV3-1 (or the pseudogene TRBV3-2) and TRBJ2-5; 7 nucleotides match TRBD2. J gave up 9 bases and V 1 base, and 14 bases lay outside the gene matches. Germline V gives CDR1 LGHDT, CDR2 YNNKEL (reference sequence). CDR3 size: 16 residues. DNA of the CDR3: TGTGCCAGCAGCCAAGGTCCAGCGGGAAGTTTTTCGGCCCAGTACTTC. It translates to CASSQGPAGSFSAQYF.

The V call is TRBV7-6, the J call TRBJ1-4; D might be TRBD1 (6 bases). CDR1 is SGHVS, CDR2 FNYEAQ, per germline. The CDR3 totals 15 residues. Trimming took off 5 bases at V and 6 bases at J, with 16 bases between the two ends. In DNA form, the CDR3 reads TGTGCCAGCAGCAGAGATGATCAGGGGTATGAAAAACTGTTTTTT. Its protein is CASSRDDQGYEKLFF.

This chain joins TRBV14 and TRBJ2-7, with 7 bases that match TRBD1. From germline, CDR1 is SGHDN and CDR2 FVKESK. The CDR3 loop spans 13 amino acids. The V segment lost 6 bases and the J segment 6 bases; nucleotides outside the gene matches: 8. CDR3 sequence reads: CASSLNRGSEQYF. The CDR3 DNA reads as TGTGCCAGCAGTCTTAACAGGGGATCCGAGCAGTACTTC.

This chain joins TRBV5-1 and TRBJ2-3; 9 positions match TRBD2. The CDR3 has 16 amino acids. CDR1 is SGHRS and CDR2 is YFSETQ in the germline V gene. V dropped 0 bases and J dropped 4; count of bases not matched to a gene: 6. The CDR3 here is CASSLGGGGASDTQYF. CDR3 coding DNA: TGCGCCAGCAGCTTGGGTGGCGGGGGGGCCTCAGATACGCAGTATTTT.